This T cell receptor beta chain was documented in a study of cytomegalovirus exposure and HLA in healthy donors. Whole-study findings and limits: A likely sequencing artifact accounted for one observed cluster of highly shared sequence variants.

In the case of this clone: The antigen is unknown.

This CDR3 region has 19 residues. The V and J ends lost 1 base and 6 bases respectively, with 28 bases between them. Looked up from germline, CDR1 is MGHRA and CDR2 is YSYEKL. In the PCR, 60 Vbeta and 13 Jbeta primers were used. Some clones are missing from TCRdb's copy, which holds only in-frame ones; the method was immunoSEQ multiplex PCR. The sample lists 150,000 to 200,000 clones, roughly 80% seen once, with around 1.5% in the top ten. The rearrangement joins TRBV4-1 to TRBJ2-7; maybe TRBD1 (7 bases). Sequencing input: PBMCs. This clonotype originated in a young woman in good health and CMV-seronegative. CDR3 sequence reads: CASSQGVIRQGGTFGEQYF. Written as DNA, the CDR3 is TGCGCCAGCAGCCAAGGAGTTATAAGGCAGGGGGGTACCTTCGGCGAGCAGTACTTC.